Below are 17 T cell receptor beta chains sequenced from a single sample in a study of blood T cell repertoires in COVID-19. Assay: immunoSEQ multiplex PCR; the TCRdb copy retains only in-frame clones and omits some. The profile shows some 140,000 clones, about 80% of them singletons. Sequencing used peripheral blood. The receptors were gathered from a woman aged 55-69 years with acute or convalescent COVID-19.

This clone was observed a single time. The chain has TRBV28 and TRBJ1-5; D unresolved. Between the trimmed V and J ends, which lost 2 bases and 5 bases, there was a span of 16 bases. The CDR3 has 16 residues. Germline V gene sequence: CDR1 MDHEN, CDR2 SYDVKM. The CDR3 here is CASSLTRRSGHQPQHF. CDR3 coding DNA: TGTGCCAGCAGTTTAACGAGAAGGTCGGGTCATCAGCCCCAGCATTTT.

V usage is TRBV27 and J usage is TRBJ2-1; 8 nucleotides line up with TRBD2. CDR1 is MNHEY, CDR2 SMNVEV, per germline (reference sequence). This CDR3 has 15 residues. J gave up 6 bases and V 5 bases, and 9 bases lay outside the gene matches. The CDR3 coding sequence is TGTGCCAGCAGTCCCGGGGGGGCGGGTCGCAATGAGCAGTTCTTC. It encodes CASSPGGAGRNEQFF.

This clone showed up just once. The chain couples TRBV2 to TRBJ1-1, with D perhaps matching TRBD1 (5 bases). Germline V lookup: CDR1 SNHLY, CDR2 FYNNEI. The CDR3 covers 16 residues. V shed 1 base and J shed 4 bases, with 16 bases lying between them. CDR3 coding DNA: TGTGCCAGCAGTGAAGGGGCCCCCACAGGTCGCACTGAAGCTTTCTTT. Encoded protein: CASSEGAPTGRTEAFF.

The chain recombines TRBV6-1 with TRBJ1-1; 7 nucleotides align to TRBD1. The CDR3 is made up of 13 amino acids. Germline CDR1 MNHNS, CDR2 SASEGT. V shed 3 bases, J shed 7 bases, and the junction held 5 bases outside the gene matches. CDR3 residues: CASSDGQELEAFF. The CDR3 DNA is TGTGCCAGCAGTGACGGACAGGAGCTTGAAGCTTTCTTT.

The V call is TRBV19, the J call TRBJ1-1; weak D call: TRBD1 (5 bases). This CDR3 has 14 residues. The germline V gene encodes CDR1 LNHDA and CDR2 SQIVND (reference sequence). The V and J ends lost 3 bases and 2 bases respectively, with 10 bases between them. This CDR3 reads CASSMLTANTEAFF. For the CDR3, the DNA is TGTGCCAGTAGTATGTTGACAGCCAACACTGAAGCTTTCTTT.

This chain uses TRBV11-3 with TRBJ2-2; D is unclear. The CDR3 loop spans 16 amino acids. Germline CDR1 SGHNT, CDR2 YENEEA. Trimming removed 2 bases from V and 5 bases from J, with 15 bases in between. The CDR3 DNA sequence: TGTGCCAGCAGCTTACTCCCGGTCCCCGGGACCGGGGAGCTGTTTTTT. Its protein is CASSLLPVPGTGELFF.

The chain has TRBV18 and TRBJ1-3, with unresolved D. Germline V gene data show CDR1 as KGHSH and CDR2 as LQKENI. Trimming took 2 bases from V and 0 from J, leaving 5 bases between them. CDR3 size: 14 residues. CDR3 sequence: CASSPAYSGNTIYF. DNA of the CDR3: TGTGCCAGCTCACCAGCCTACTCTGGAAACACCATATATTTT. The whole variable domain, filled in from reference TRBV18 and TRBJ1-3, reads NAGVMQNPRHLVRRRGQEARLRCSPMKGHSHVYWYRQLPEEGLKFMVYLQKENIIDESGMPKERFSAEFPKEGPSILRIQQVVRGDSAAYFCASSPAYSGNTIYFGEGSWLTVV.

The chain joins TRBV10-2 to TRBJ2-7; maybe TRBD1 (5 bases). The CDR3 consists of 11 residues. Germline lookup yields CDR1 WSHSY and CDR2 SAAADI. Trimming left V 5 bases short and J 5 bases short, with 7 bases between. The CDR3 bases are TGCGCCAGCAGTCAGGGTGACGAGCAGTACGTC. It codes for CASSQGDEQYV.

CDR3 DNA sequence: TGTGCCAGCAGTGAATCATCTGCAGGCGGGAAAAACATTCAGTACTTC. Amino acid sequence: CASSESSAGGKNIQYF. The chain uses TRBV6-1 and TRBJ2-4, with TRBD2 as a possible D gene (5 bases). CDR1 is MNHNS and CDR2 is SASEGT in the germline V gene. The length of the CDR3 is 16 residues. V gave up 2 bases and J gave up 4 bases, with 15 bases separating them.

V usage is TRBV14 and J usage is TRBJ2-5, with no clear D. CDR3 length equals 13 residues. Deletions cut 3 bases from V and 9 bases from J, with 14 bases between. Germline V gene sequence: CDR1 SGHDN, CDR2 FVKESK. CDR3 sequence: CASSQQNGGPQYF. CDR3 nucleotide sequence: TGTGCCAGCAGCCAGCAGAACGGCGGTCCCCAGTACTTC.

The CDR3 DNA sequence: TGTGCCAGCAGCGCTGGACAGGTTGAAGGTGAAGCTTTCTTT. Protein: CASSAGQVEGEAFF. The rearrangement joins TRBV6-5 to TRBJ1-1; TRBD1 matches at 7 bases. CDR3 length: 14 amino acids. The germline V gene has CDR1 MNHEY and CDR2 SVGAGI. The J segment lost 7 bases and the V segment lost 6 bases, leaving 11 bases of the junction unmatched.

The chain links TRBV5-1 to TRBJ2-3; D is perhaps TRBD2 (7 bases). Trimming left V 1 base short and J 2 bases short, with 11 bases between. The germline CDR1 and CDR2 sequences are SGHRS and YFSETQ. This CDR3 comprises 15 residues. The CDR3 region has the DNA TGCGCCAGCAGCTTGCCCGGGGGGCCCACAGATACGCAGTATTTT. This sequence encodes CASSLPGGPTDTQYF.

The chain couples TRBV11-1 to TRBJ2-1; D might be TRBD1 (5 bases). Trimming left V 5 bases short and J 10 bases short, with 21 bases between. Germline V lookup: CDR1 SGHAT, CDR2 FQDESV (reference sequence). This CDR3 has 15 amino acids. The CDR3 loop reads CASSPRQRHRWEQFF. In DNA, the CDR3 is TGTGCCAGCAGCCCCCGACAGAGGCATAGGTGGGAGCAGTTCTTC.

The genes are TRBV18 and TRBJ1-5; no firm D call. This CDR3 spans 17 amino acids. From germline, CDR1 is KGHSH and CDR2 LQKENI. Between the trimmed V and J ends, which lost 6 bases and 5 bases, there was a span of 23 bases. Here the CDR3 DNA reads TGTGCCAGCTCGGCCGAAGGAGGGCCTCTCGGGGATCAGCCCCAGCATTTT. Amino acids: CASSAEGGPLGDQPQHF.

The chain uses TRBV5-1 and TRBJ2-7, with 10 bases lining up with TRBD1. This CDR3 contains 15 residues. Germline V CDR1 and CDR2: SGHRS, YFSETQ. V lost 4 bases to trimming and J lost 4 bases; unmatched junction nucleotides: 8. CDR3 loop: CASSDPGQGVYEQYF. The DNA for the CDR3 is TGCGCCAGCAGCGACCCCGGACAGGGGGTGTACGAGCAGTACTTC.

The V and J genes are TRBV10-3 and TRBJ2-1; 7 bases match TRBD2. Germline assignment: CDR1 ENHRY and CDR2 SYGVKD. The CDR3 contains 13 residues. V trimming: 6 bases; J trimming: 6 bases; junction bases outside the gene matches: 5. This CDR3 is CAIRAASGNEQFF. As DNA, the CDR3 is TGTGCCATCAGAGCCGCTAGCGGCAATGAGCAGTTCTTC.

In DNA, the CDR3 is TGTGCCAGCAGCTCCCGAGGGGGAGCGGGGGGGTCCTACAATGAGCAGTTCTTC. This translates into CASSSRGGAGGSYNEQFF. J is TRBJ2-1 and V is TRBV3-1 (or the pseudogene TRBV3-2); 10 bases are a match to TRBD2. J was trimmed by 1 base and V by 5 bases; bases with no gene match: 11. This CDR3 is built from 18 residues. The V gene's germline CDR1 is LGHDT and CDR2 YNNKEL (reference sequence).